The present entry profiles one T cell receptor beta chain with its context. Its antigen is undetermined. The data belong to a study of graft-versus-host responses after intestinal transplantation. In the study overall: Recipients uniformly received anti-thymocyte globulin induction, followed by tacrolimus and steroids for about three years.

Study results and limitations: Peak circulating GvH clone levels tracked with early post-transplant HvG declines. Some GvH clones were seen earlier in gut or blood, suggesting intestinal origin.

The germline CDR1 and CDR2 sequences are MNHNS and SASEGT. V was cut by 7 bases and J by 1 base, with 11 bases left in between. This CDR3 is 13 amino acids long. The repertoire was sequenced with immunoSEQ multiplex PCR; TCRdb's copy has only in-frame clones and lacks some. This sample has about 57,000 clones, with around 90% found just once. V usage is TRBV6-1 and J usage is TRBJ2-7; D gene ambiguous. This receptor was taken from a human patient who received an intestinal transplant, so some T cells may come from the graft donor. This material consisted of PBMCs, taken 26 days after transplant. CDR3 protein: CASIARVSYEQYF. CDR3 coding DNA: TGTGCCAGCATTGCTAGAGTGTCCTACGAGCAGTACTTC.